Listed here are 6 T cell receptor beta chains from one sample, sequenced in a study of blood T cell repertoires in COVID-19. Sequenced by immunoSEQ multiplex PCR; TCRdb stores in-frame clones only, minus some. The sample shows 250,000 to 350,000 clones, just over 90% of them seen only once. The sample consisted of peripheral blood. All receptors derive from a woman aged 25 to 39 with COVID-19, enrolled during active disease.

The chain uses TRBV30 and TRBJ1-5, with unresolved D. In germline, CDR1 is GTSNPN, CDR2 SVGIG (reference sequence). V dropped 2 bases and J dropped 5 bases, with 13 bases sitting between them. The CDR3 length is 14 residues. The CDR3 here is CAWSQDGGYQPQHF. CDR3 bases: TGTGCCTGGAGTCAGGACGGCGGGTATCAGCCCCAGCATTTT.

This chain connects TRBV12-5 to TRBJ1-5; tentative D call: TRBD1 (5 bases). V gave up 0 bases and J gave up 2 bases, with 17 bases separating them. The V gene's germline CDR1 is LGHNT and CDR2 FRNRAP. CDR3 length: 18 residues. Here the CDR3 DNA reads TGTGCTAGTGGTTTGGTCCAGGGAGGCACCTTCGGCAATCAGCCCCAGCATTTT. This translates into CASGLVQGGTFGNQPQHF.

V and J are TRBV11-2 and TRBJ2-7; 8 nucleotides agree with TRBD2. The CDR3 is 15 amino acids. With V trimmed by 2 bases and J by 5 bases, 8 bases remained unmatched. CDR1 SGHAT and CDR2 FQNNGV come from the germline V gene. Written as DNA, the CDR3 is TGTGCCAGCAGCTTAACTCCCAGCGGGAGACACGAGCAGTACTTC. Its translation is CASSLTPSGRHEQYF.

The chain carries TRBV7-9 and TRBJ1-4; possible D gene TRBD1, 6 bases. Looked up from germline, CDR1 is SEHNR and CDR2 is FQNEAQ (reference sequence). The CDR3 covers 15 residues. The V and J ends lost 5 bases and 8 bases respectively, with 18 bases between them. The CDR3 region is CASSPGDTQGEKLFF. CDR3 DNA sequence: TGTGCCAGCAGCCCCGGGGACACCCAGGGGGAAAAACTGTTTTTT.

The rearrangement uses TRBV18 and TRBJ2-7; 11 bases map to TRBD1. V was clipped by 3 bases and J by 0 bases; unmatched bases: 4. Germline V CDR1 and CDR2: KGHSH, LQKENI. The CDR3 contains 16 residues. CDR3 loop: CASSPPGTGGSYEQYF. CDR3 nucleotides: TGTGCCAGCTCACCGCCCGGGACAGGGGGCTCCTACGAGCAGTACTTC.

The V gene is TRBV5-6, the J gene TRBJ2-7; D is possibly TRBD1 (5 bases). With 3 bases removed from V and 1 base from J, the gap between germline ends came to 11 bases. The CDR3 sequence is 14 residues long. CDR1 and CDR2 (germline): SGHDT, YYEEEE. The CDR3 reads CASSSYQGSYEQYF. The DNA for the CDR3 is TGTGCCAGCAGCTCCTACCAGGGTTCCTACGAGCAGTACTTC.